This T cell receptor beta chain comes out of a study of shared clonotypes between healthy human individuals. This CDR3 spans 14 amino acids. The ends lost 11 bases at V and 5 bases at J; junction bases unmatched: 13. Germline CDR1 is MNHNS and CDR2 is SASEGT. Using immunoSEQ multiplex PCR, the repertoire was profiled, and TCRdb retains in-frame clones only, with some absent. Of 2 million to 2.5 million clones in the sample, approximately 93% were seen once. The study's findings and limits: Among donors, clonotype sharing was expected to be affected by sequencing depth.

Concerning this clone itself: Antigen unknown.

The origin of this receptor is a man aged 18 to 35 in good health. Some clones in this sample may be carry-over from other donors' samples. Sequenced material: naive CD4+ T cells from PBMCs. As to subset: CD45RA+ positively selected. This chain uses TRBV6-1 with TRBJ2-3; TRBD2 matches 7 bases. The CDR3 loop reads CALRASGLGDTQYF. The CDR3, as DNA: TGTGCCCTCAGGGCTAGCGGTTTAGGAGATACGCAGTATTTT.